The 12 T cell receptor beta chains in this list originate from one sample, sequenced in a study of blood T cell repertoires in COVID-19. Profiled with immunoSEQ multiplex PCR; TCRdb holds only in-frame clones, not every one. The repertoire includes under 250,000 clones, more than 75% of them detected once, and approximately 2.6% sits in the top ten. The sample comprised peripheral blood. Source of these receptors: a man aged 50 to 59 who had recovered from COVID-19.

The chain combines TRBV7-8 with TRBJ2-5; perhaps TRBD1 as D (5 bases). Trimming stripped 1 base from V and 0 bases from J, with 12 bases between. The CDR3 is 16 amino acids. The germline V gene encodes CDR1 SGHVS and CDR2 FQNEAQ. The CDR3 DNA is TGTGCCAGCAGCTTAGGGTTGACAGAGTACCAAGAGACCCAGTACTTC. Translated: CASSLGLTEYQETQYF.

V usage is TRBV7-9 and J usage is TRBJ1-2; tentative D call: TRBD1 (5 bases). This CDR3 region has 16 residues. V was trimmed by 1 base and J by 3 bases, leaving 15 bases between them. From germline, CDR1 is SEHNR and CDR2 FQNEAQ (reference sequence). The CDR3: CASSLGFAGLHYGYTF. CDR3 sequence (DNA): TGTGCCAGCAGCTTAGGGTTCGCAGGGCTGCACTATGGCTACACCTTC.

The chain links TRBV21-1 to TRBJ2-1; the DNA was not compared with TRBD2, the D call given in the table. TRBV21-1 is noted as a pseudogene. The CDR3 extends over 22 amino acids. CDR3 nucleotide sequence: TGTGCCAGCAGCAAAGTACCGACCCCCTTGGGCCTAGCGGGAGTGTCCTACAATGAGCAGTTCTTC. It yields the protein CASSKVPTPLGLAGVSYNEQFF.

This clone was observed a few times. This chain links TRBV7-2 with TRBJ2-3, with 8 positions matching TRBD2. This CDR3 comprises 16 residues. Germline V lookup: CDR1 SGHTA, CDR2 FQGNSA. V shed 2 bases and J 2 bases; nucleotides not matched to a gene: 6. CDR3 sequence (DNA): TGTGCCAGCAGCTTAACGGGACTAGGGTCCACAGATACGCAGTATTTT. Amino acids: CASSLTGLGSTDTQYF.

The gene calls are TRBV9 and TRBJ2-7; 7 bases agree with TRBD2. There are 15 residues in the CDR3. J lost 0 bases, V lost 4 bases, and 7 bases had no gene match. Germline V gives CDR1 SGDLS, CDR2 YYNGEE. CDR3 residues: CASSRSGTSSYEQYF. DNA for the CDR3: TGTGCCAGCAGCCGAAGCGGGACTTCCTCCTACGAGCAGTACTTC.

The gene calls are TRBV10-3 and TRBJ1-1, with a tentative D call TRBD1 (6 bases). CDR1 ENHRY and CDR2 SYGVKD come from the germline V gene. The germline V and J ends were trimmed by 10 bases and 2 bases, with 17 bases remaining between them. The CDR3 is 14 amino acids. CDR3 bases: TGTGCCACCCACAGACAGGAGGATAACACTGAAGCTTTCTTT. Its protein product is CATHRQEDNTEAFF.

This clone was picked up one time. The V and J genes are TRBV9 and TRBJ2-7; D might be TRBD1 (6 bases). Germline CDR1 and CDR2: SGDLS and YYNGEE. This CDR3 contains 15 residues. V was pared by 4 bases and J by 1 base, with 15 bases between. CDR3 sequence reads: CASSPPGTRSYEQYF. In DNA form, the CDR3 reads TGTGCCAGCAGCCCCCCCGGGACAAGATCCTACGAGCAGTACTTC.

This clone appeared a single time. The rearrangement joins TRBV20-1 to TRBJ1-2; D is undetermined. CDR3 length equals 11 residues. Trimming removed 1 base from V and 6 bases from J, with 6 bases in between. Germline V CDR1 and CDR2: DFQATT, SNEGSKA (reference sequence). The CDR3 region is CSARGHHGYTF. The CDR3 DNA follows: TGCAGTGCTAGAGGACACCATGGCTACACCTTC.

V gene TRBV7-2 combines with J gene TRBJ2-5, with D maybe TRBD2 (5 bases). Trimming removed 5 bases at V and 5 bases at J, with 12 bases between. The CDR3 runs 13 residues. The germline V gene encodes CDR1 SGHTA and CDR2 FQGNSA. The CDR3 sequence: CASSAGPTETQYF. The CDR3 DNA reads TGTGCCAGCAGCGCGGGCCCAACGGAGACCCAGTACTTC.

The CDR3 is CASSIVDRFGEQYF. The CDR3 DNA sequence: TGCGCCAGCAGCATCGTTGACAGGTTCGGGGAGCAGTACTTC. This chain connects TRBV5-1 to TRBJ2-7, with D perhaps matching TRBD1 (6 bases). Trimming took 4 bases from V and 7 from J, leaving 18 bases between them. The CDR3 has 14 amino acids. Germline loops: CDR1 SGHRS, CDR2 YFSETQ.

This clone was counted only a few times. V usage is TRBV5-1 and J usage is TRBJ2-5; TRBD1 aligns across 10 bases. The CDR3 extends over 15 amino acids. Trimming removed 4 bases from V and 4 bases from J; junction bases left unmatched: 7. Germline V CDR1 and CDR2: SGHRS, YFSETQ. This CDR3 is CASSKGQGVLETQYF. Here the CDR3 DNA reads TGCGCCAGCAGCAAAGGACAGGGGGTGTTAGAGACCCAGTACTTC.

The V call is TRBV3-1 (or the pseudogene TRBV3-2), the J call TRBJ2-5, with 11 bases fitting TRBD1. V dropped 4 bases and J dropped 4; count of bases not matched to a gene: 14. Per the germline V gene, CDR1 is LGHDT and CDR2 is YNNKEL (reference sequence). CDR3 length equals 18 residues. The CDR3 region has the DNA TGTGCCAGCAGCCGATTGGGGCACCGGGACAGGGGGAGAGAGACCCAGTACTTC. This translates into CASSRLGHRDRGRETQYF.